The clone carrying this T cell receptor beta chain came up once. This sample stems from a study of OX40 agonist ivuxolimab in advanced cancers. Study-level background: Patients receiving dose escalation had hepatocellular carcinoma, melanoma, renal cell or head and neck cancer.

Measured with immunoSEQ multiplex PCR; TCRdb has only the in-frame clones, and not every one. The table lists around 25,000 clones, 85% of them singletons. This TCR came from an adult with an advanced solid tumor such as melanoma, head and neck, liver or kidney cancer. Sample: CD4+ or CD8+ T cells sorted from blood, taken in a trial of the OX40 agonist ivuxolimab.

For the CDR3, the DNA is TGTGCCAGCAGTGAACCGGAGATGCTAGCGGGGGCCCCCCTGTACTTC. Translating it yields CASSEPEMLAGAPLYF. The chain carries TRBV25-1 and TRBJ2-5; 10 positions agree with TRBD2. The CDR3 runs to 16 residues. J was trimmed by 13 bases and V by 2 bases; bases with no gene match: 16. CDR1 is MGHDK, CDR2 SYGVNS, per germline.